The sample holds a few counts of the clone carrying this T cell receptor beta chain. The table came from immunoSEQ multiplex PCR; TCRdb's copy has only in-frame clones and leaves some out. There are some 200,000 clones in the sample; over 70% occur only once, and 5.5% to 7% lies in the top ten. This sample is drawn from a study of blood T cell repertoires in COVID-19. The V gene's germline CDR1 is SGHDT and CDR2 YYEEEE. The CDR3 is made up of 13 amino acids. V was pared by 4 bases and J by 12 bases, with 6 bases of the junction left unmatched. This rearrangement joins TRBV5-6 to TRBJ2-4, with 11 positions matching TRBD2. Sequences were obtained from peripheral blood. The sequence came from a woman in her seventies with acute or convalescent COVID-19. The CDR3 sequence: CASSLMTSGTQYF. CDR3 coding DNA: TGTGCCAGCAGCCTAATGACTAGCGGGACTCAGTACTTC.